This TCR beta chain was sequenced for a study of preoperative IRX-2 immunotherapy in early breast cancer. The sample's treatment: preoperative locoregional IRX-2 cytokine immunotherapy. This phase Ib study tested locoregional IRX-2 cytokine immunotherapy given before surgery. Assay: immunoSEQ multiplex PCR; the TCRdb copy retains only in-frame clones and omits some. The sample shows 2,000 to 2,500 clones, 67% of them seen only once. The germline CDR1 and CDR2 sequences are SGHRS and YFSETQ. The V and J ends lost 0 bases and 6 bases respectively, with 15 bases between them. The length of the CDR3 is 15 residues.

The sequences come from tumor tissue, collected before IRX-2 immunotherapy. This chain joins TRBV5-1 and TRBJ1-2, with D tentatively TRBD1 (6 bases). The receptor was derived from a human donor with breast cancer. The CDR3 DNA sequence: TGCGCCAGCAGCTTGGAATTTCAGGGGTGGGATGGCTACACCTTC. Translating gives CASSLEFQGWDGYTF.